This is a list of T cell receptor beta chains from one sample in a study of beta chain features in type 1 diabetes. TCRdb's copy holds only in-frame clones and misses some; the assay was immunoSEQ multiplex PCR. The data show about 320,000 clones, 11% to 15% seen once. Input material: central memory CD4+ T cells from blood. The receptor source for this set is a man aged 25-45 years in good health. CDR3s include the opening cysteine and the closing phenylalanine or tryptophan. Fields, in order: clone size, V gene, D gene, J gene, CDR3 DNA, CDR3 protein. A D gene is named only where the DNA matches it firmly. The listing skips clone size in some rows; elsewhere it reads once, few, many or a size class.

size: few; V: TRBV29-1; D: NA; J: TRBJ2-7; DNA: TGCAGCGTTGAGAAGGACTTTGGTCGCGAGCAGTACTTC; CDR3: CSVEKDFGREQYF
size: many; V: TRBV2; D: NA; J: TRBJ2-3; DNA: TGTGCCAGCATGTGGACAGATACGCAGTATTTT; CDR3: CASMWTDTQYF
size: few; V: TRBV6-4; D: NA; J: TRBJ2-2; DNA: TGTGCCAGCAGTCCTAGAGCCGGGGAGCTGTTTTTT; CDR3: CASSPRAGELFF
size: NA; V: TRBV20-1; D: TRBD1; J: TRBJ1-1; DNA: TGCAGTGCTAAGACAGGGCACGGAGCTTTCTTT; CDR3: CSAKTGHGAFF
size: NA; V: TRBV7-7; D: NA; J: TRBJ2-3; DNA: TGTGCCAGCTCGCCGACAGATACGCAGTATTTT; CDR3: CASSPTDTQYF
size: NA; V: TRBV6-1; D: NA; J: TRBJ2-3; DNA: TGTGCCAGCTCTGAAGGGGTCGAGCCGCAGTATTTT; CDR3: CASSEGVEPQYF
size: NA; V: TRBV30; D: TRBD1; J: TRBJ1-5; DNA: TGTGCCTGGAGTGTCAGGGGGCGACAGGGACAGCCCCAGCATTTT; CDR3: CAWSVRGRQGQPQHF
size: NA; V: TRBV19; D: NA; J: TRBJ2-1; DNA: TGTGCCAGTAGGCAGGGCTACAATGAGCAGTTCTTC; CDR3: CASRQGYNEQFF
size: few; V: TRBV28; D: TRBD2; J: TRBJ2-1; DNA: TGTGCCAGCCCACGGGGGGAAACCTACAATGAGCAGTTCTTC; CDR3: CASPRGETYNEQFF
size: NA; V: TRBV29-1; D: NA; J: TRBJ1-2; DNA: TGCAGCGTTGGTCGTGCCGCGAGGGTCGATGGCTACACCTTC; CDR3: CSVGRAARVDGYTF
size: NA; V: TRBV11-2; D: TRBD2; J: TRBJ2-2; DNA: TGTGCCAGCAGCTTAGTTGGCGGGAGGGCCATCACCGGGGAGCTGTTTTTT; CDR3: CASSLVGGRAITGELFF
size: few; V: TRBV2; D: NA; J: TRBJ2-5; DNA: TGTGCCAGCAGAAGGGAAATTGAGACCCAGTACTTC; CDR3: CASRREIETQYF
size: few; V: TRBV6-1; D: TRBD1; J: TRBJ2-3; DNA: TGTGCCAGCAGTCTAGACAGGGTCACAGATACGCAGTATTTT; CDR3: CASSLDRVTDTQYF
size: many; V: TRBV4-2; D: TRBD2; J: TRBJ2-1; DNA: TGTGCCAGCAGCCCGCTTGGAGGACTAGCGGGCCACTACAATGAGCAGTTCTTC; CDR3: CASSPLGGLAGHYNEQFF
size: NA; V: TRBV27; D: NA; J: TRBJ1-1; DNA: TGTGCCAGCAGTTTAAGGACGGAGAACACTGAAGCTTTCTTT; CDR3: CASSLRTENTEAFF
size: few; V: TRBV12-5; D: NA; J: TRBJ1-1; DNA: TGTGCTAGTGGTTTGCGCATATCGGGGAACACTGAAGCTTTCTTT; CDR3: CASGLRISGNTEAFF
size: NA; V: TRBV9; D: NA; J: TRBJ2-7; DNA: TGTGCCAGCAGCCGGGACAAGAACTACGAGCAGTACTTC; CDR3: CASSRDKNYEQYF
size: many; V: TRBV5-1; D: TRBD2; J: TRBJ2-1; DNA: TGCGCCAGCAGCGTGGAGGGACTAGATTACAATGAGCAGTTCTTC; CDR3: CASSVEGLDYNEQFF
size: NA; V: TRBV9; D: TRBD1; J: TRBJ1-4; DNA: TGTGCCAGCAGCCCATACTCCGGGACAGCCGCAACTAATGAAAAACTGTTTTTT; CDR3: CASSPYSGTAATNEKLFF
size: many; V: TRBV27; D: NA; J: TRBJ1-5; DNA: TGTGCCAGCATGCAAGGGGGCAATCAGCCCCAGCATTTT; CDR3: CASMQGGNQPQHF
size: few; V: TRBV19; D: NA; J: TRBJ1-2; DNA: TGTGCCAGTAGTATAGAACAGACCTATGGCTACACCTTC; CDR3: CASSIEQTYGYTF
size: many; V: TRBV18; D: NA; J: TRBJ1-2; DNA: TGTGCCAGCTCAACGAGGGGGGCCTATGGCTACACCTTC; CDR3: CASSTRGAYGYTF
size: many; V: TRBV7-9; D: TRBD2; J: TRBJ2-3; DNA: TGTGCCAGCAGCCCGGGACTAGCGGGAGCGGATACGCAGTATTTT; CDR3: CASSPGLAGADTQYF
size: NA; V: TRBV5-6; D: NA; J: TRBJ1-2; DNA: TGTGCCAGCAGCTTGAAGGGGGTGGTCTATGGCTACACCTTC; CDR3: CASSLKGVVYGYTF
size: many; V: TRBV27; D: NA; J: TRBJ2-5; DNA: TGTGCCAGCAGTATGATAGGGGCCCAGTACTTC; CDR3: CASSMIGAQYF
size: few; V: TRBV5-1; D: NA; J: TRBJ2-3; DNA: TGCGCCAGCAGCCAGGACAGTTATAGCACAGATACGCAGTATTTT; CDR3: CASSQDSYSTDTQYF
size: NA; V: TRBV4-3; D: TRBD2; J: TRBJ2-7; DNA: TGCGCCAGCAGCCAAGTAGCGGGTGGGGAGCAGTACTTC; CDR3: CASSQVAGGEQYF
size: once; V: TRBV6-4; D: NA; J: TRBJ1-5; DNA: TGTGCCAGCAGTGAGGGGACCAATCAGCCCCAGCATTTT; CDR3: CASSEGTNQPQHF
size: NA; V: TRBV18; D: TRBD1; J: TRBJ1-1; DNA: TGTGCCAGCTCACTACTAGACAGGGACACTGAAGCTTTCTTT; CDR3: CASSLLDRDTEAFF